Following are 9 T cell receptor beta chains from one sample sequenced in a study of shared T cell receptors in the human thymus. Assay: immunoSEQ multiplex PCR; the TCRdb copy retains only in-frame clones and omits some. The table has 500,000 to 850,000 clones, more than 70% seen once. These data are also associated with another study on human thymus T cells.

Sequencing was done on a sample of thymocytes. The source is a boy under two years old with a congenital heart defect.

This clone has a single count. This chain uses TRBV7-8 with TRBJ2-1; D is perhaps TRBD2 (7 bases). The V gene lost 6 bases and the J gene lost 6 bases, with 24 bases spanning the gap. The CDR3 extends over 17 amino acids. The germline V gene encodes CDR1 SGHVS and CDR2 FQNEAQ. CDR3 nucleotide sequence: TGTGCCAGCAGTCGGTGGGGGGAGAGGGGGGGAGGCAATGAGCAGTTCTTC. It specifies CASSRWGERGGGNEQFF. Together with reference TRBV7-8 and TRBJ2-1, the CDR3 gives the full variable domain: GAGVSQSPRYKVAKRGQDVALRCDPISGHVSLFWYQQALGQGPEFLTYFQNEAQLDKSGLPSDRFFAERPEGSVSTLKIQRTQQEDSAVYLCASSRWGERGGGNEQFFGPGTRLTVL.

This clone was counted only a few times. The chain couples TRBV4-2 to TRBJ1-4; weak D call: TRBD1 (5 bases). The V gene's germline CDR1 is LGHNA and CDR2 YNFKEQ. The V end lost 1 base, the J end lost 5 bases, and 14 bases lay between the germline ends. This CDR3 region has 16 residues. The CDR3 DNA sequence: TGTGCCAGCAGCCAAGGGGTGGAGGGACCGAATGAAAAACTGTTTTTT. Translated, it gives CASSQGVEGPNEKLFF.

CDR3 nucleotide sequence: TGTGCCAGCAGCTTAGTGTGGAGGGACAGCCTGAACACTGAAGCTTTCTTT. Amino acid sequence: CASSLVWRDSLNTEAFF. The genes are TRBV7-2 and TRBJ1-1, with 7 bases identical to TRBD1. V lost 1 base to trimming and J lost 0 bases; unmatched junction nucleotides: 8. This CDR3 is built from 17 residues. The V gene's germline CDR1 is SGHTA and CDR2 FQGNSA.

Worth noting for this clone: The junction shows a germline mismatch at one end, possibly a read error. The CDR3 sequence is CASSLARASGGASCEQYF. The DNA for the CDR3 is TGCGCCAGCAGCTTGGCCCGTGCTAGCGGGGGGGCCTCCTGCGAGCAGTACTTC. V gene TRBV5-1 combines with J gene TRBJ2-7, with 12 bases matching TRBD2. From germline, CDR1 is SGHRS and CDR2 YFSETQ. The CDR3 consists of 18 residues. The full variable domain, in which reference TRBV5-1 and TRBJ2-7 provide the parts outside the CDR3, is KAGVTQTPRYLIKTRGQQVTLSCSPISGHRSVSWYQQTPGQGLQFLFEYFSETQRNKGNFPGRFSGRQFSNSRSEMNVSTLELGDSALYLCASSLARASGGASCEQYFGPGTRLTVT.

The chain employs TRBV14 and TRBJ1-3; TRBD1 aligns across 7 bases. The CDR3 has 15 amino acids. V lost 1 base and J lost 2; bases outside the gene matches: 2. The V gene's germline CDR1 is SGHDN and CDR2 FVKESK. The DNA for the CDR3 is TGTGCCAGCAGCCAAGTAGGGGGCCCTGGAAACACCATATATTTT. As protein: CASSQVGGPGNTIYF.

V and J are TRBV28 and TRBJ2-5; the D gene is possibly TRBD2 (6 bases). Germline CDR1 reads MDHEN; CDR2 reads SYDVKM. The CDR3 extends over 14 amino acids. Trimming removed 8 bases at V and 2 bases at J, with 15 bases between. CDR3 in amino acids: CASSYRDSQETQYF. The CDR3 DNA reads as TGTGCCAGCTCCTACCGGGACTCACAAGAGACCCAGTACTTC.

The chain links TRBV28 to TRBJ1-1; D unclear. The CDR3 length is 13 residues. Between the trimmed V and J ends, which lost 0 bases and 5 bases, there was a span of 7 bases. Germline V gives CDR1 MDHEN, CDR2 SYDVKM. The CDR3 reads CASSLWGGTEAFF. CDR3 DNA: TGTGCCAGCAGTTTATGGGGAGGGACTGAAGCTTTCTTT.

This clone appeared a single time. The chain carries TRBV6-5 and TRBJ2-1, with 9 bases matching TRBD2. Germline CDR1 and CDR2: MNHEY and SVGAGI. V shed 5 bases, J shed 6 bases, and the junction held 5 bases outside the gene matches. The CDR3 extends over 14 amino acids. The CDR3 protein is CASSMVAGVNEQFF. In nucleotides, the CDR3 is TGTGCCAGCAGTATGGTAGCGGGAGTCAATGAGCAGTTCTTC.

CDR3 bases: TGTGCCAGCAGTTGTCTGGGACAGGGTCAGGACACTGAAGCTTTCTTT. Its protein product is CASSCLGQGQDTEAFF. The chain couples TRBV27 to TRBJ1-1, with 9 bases that match TRBD1. CDR3 length: 16 amino acids. Germline V gene lookup returns CDR1 MNHEY and CDR2 SMNVEV (reference sequence). The junction had 9 bases not matched to a gene; V was cut back by 4 bases and J by 3 bases.